One and the same sample provided the 26 T cell receptor beta chains below, sequenced in a study of T cell changes during pregnancy in multiple sclerosis. Here immunoSEQ multiplex PCR was the method, and the copy in TCRdb shows in-frame clones only, minus some. The table has 55,000 or so clones, about nine tenths seen once. The source was CD4+ T cells from peripheral blood mononuclear cells, collected after pregnancy. All receptors derive from a female donor with multiple sclerosis, enrolled in a pregnancy study.

The chain employs TRBV4-1 and TRBJ1-4; D possibly corresponds to TRBD1 (6 bases). The germline V gene has CDR1 MGHRA and CDR2 YSYEKL. V dropped 3 bases and J dropped 5 bases, with 16 bases sitting between them. CDR3 length equals 16 residues. Written as DNA, the CDR3 is TGCGCCAGCAGCCACCTCCAAACCAGGGGAAATGAAAAACTGTTTTTT. The encoded protein is CASSHLQTRGNEKLFF.

V and J are TRBV12-5 and TRBJ2-3, with 11 bases identical to TRBD2. Germline-derived CDR1 and CDR2 are LGHNT and FRNRAP. The CDR3 loop spans 15 amino acids. V lost 4 bases and J lost 2; bases outside the gene matches: 2. In nucleotides, the CDR3 is TGTGCTAGTGGTTCTAGCGGGGGGAACACAGATACGCAGTATTTT. Translated: CASGSSGGNTDTQYF.

The chain recombines TRBV30 with TRBJ2-1; D is uncertain. CDR3 length: 11 amino acids. The germline V gene encodes CDR1 GTSNPN and CDR2 SVGIG (reference sequence). The germline V and J ends were trimmed by 0 bases and 7 bases, with 4 bases remaining between them. CDR3 DNA sequence: TGTGCCTGGAGTGTTCTAAATGAGCAGTTCTTC. This codes for CAWSVLNEQFF.

The count of this clone is one. The chain employs TRBV30 and TRBJ1-2, with 9 nucleotides matching TRBD1. Germline V gene lookup returns CDR1 GTSNPN and CDR2 SVGIG (reference sequence). Trimming took 2 bases from V and 3 from J; bases not matched to a gene: 7. There are 15 residues in the CDR3. The CDR3: CAWSSGTGSYYGYTF. CDR3 in DNA: TGTGCCTGGAGTTCGGGGACAGGGTCGTACTATGGCTACACCTTC.

V and J are TRBV5-6 and TRBJ1-5; TRBD1 aligns across 7 bases. The ends lost 4 bases at V and 4 bases at J; junction bases unmatched: 5. The germline CDR1 and CDR2 sequences are SGHDT and YYEEEE. This CDR3 spans 14 amino acids. This chain's CDR3 is CASSRTGGNQPQHF. The CDR3 DNA follows: TGTGCCAGCAGCCGGACAGGAGGAAATCAGCCCCAGCATTTT.

This clone was picked up a small number of times. The chain employs TRBV19 and TRBJ2-3, with TRBD1 as a possible D gene (5 bases). V was trimmed by 6 bases and J by 1 base, leaving 17 bases between them. The CDR3 is made up of 16 amino acids. The germline CDR1 and CDR2 sequences are LNHDA and SQIVND (reference sequence). The DNA for the CDR3 is TGTGCCAGTAGCCTAGGGGCTGTCTTCGGCACAGATACGCAGTATTTT. Protein: CASSLGAVFGTDTQYF.

The chain is built from TRBV5-4 and TRBJ2-3, with D unclear. The germline V gene has CDR1 SGHNT and CDR2 YYREEE (reference sequence). The CDR3 spans 13 residues. V was shortened by 0 bases and J by 5 bases, with 7 bases between the two germline ends. CDR3 DNA sequence: TGTGCCAGCAGCTTGGTTTCTATAGATACGCAGTATTTT. Translated, it gives CASSLVSIDTQYF.

V and J are TRBV21-1 and TRBJ1-3. TRBV21-1 is an annotated pseudogene. The CDR3 contains 15 residues. The CDR3 coding sequence is TGTGCCAGCAGCACGCACGGGGGTTCGGGAAACACCATATATTTT. It encodes CASSTHGGSGNTIYF.

The rearrangement uses TRBV18 and TRBJ1-5, with 11 positions matching TRBD1. The germline gives CDR1 KGHSH, CDR2 LQKENI. The CDR3 is made up of 15 amino acids. J gave up 3 bases and V 3 bases, and 1 base lay outside the gene matches. The CDR3 loop is CASSPGQGANQPQHF. The CDR3 nucleotides read TGTGCCAGCTCACCCGGACAGGGGGCCAATCAGCCCCAGCATTTT.

The chain recombines TRBV19 with TRBJ2-5; 8 bases map to TRBD2. Germline values: CDR1 LNHDA, CDR2 SQIVND (reference sequence). V trimming: 5 bases; J trimming: 0 bases; junction bases outside the gene matches: 8. The CDR3 contains 16 residues. The chain's CDR3 is CASSLGASGYQETQYF. DNA for the CDR3: TGTGCCAGTAGTCTAGGGGCTAGCGGGTACCAAGAGACCCAGTACTTC.

This chain joins TRBV10-3 and TRBJ1-2; tentative D call: TRBD1 (5 bases). The CDR3 totals 16 residues. Trimming took 0 bases from V and 3 from J, leaving 14 bases between them. Germline CDR1 reads ENHRY; CDR2 reads SYGVKD. CDR3 region: CAISESLQVGYYGYTF. The CDR3 DNA reads TGTGCCATCAGTGAGTCGCTACAGGTGGGATACTATGGCTACACCTTC.

The chain carries TRBV2 and TRBJ1-1; 7 bases are shared with TRBD1. CDR1 and CDR2 (germline): SNHLY, FYNNEI. This CDR3 comprises 13 residues. The V gene end was trimmed by 8 bases and the J gene end by 0 bases; junction bases not matched to a gene: 3. The CDR3 bases are TGTGCCAGCCAGGGGGGAATGAACACTGAAGCTTTCTTT. Residues: CASQGGMNTEAFF.

DNA for the CDR3: TGTGCCTCAGAGGGGGGGGGCAATAACTATGGCTACACCTTC. Amino acids: CASEGGGNNYGYTF. This chain uses TRBV7-9 with TRBJ1-2; TRBD1 might be the D (6 bases). V shed 11 bases and J shed 1 base, with 17 bases lying between them. The CDR3 extends over 14 amino acids. Germline-derived CDR1 and CDR2 are SEHNR and FQNEAQ (reference sequence).

The rearrangement joins TRBV5-1 to TRBJ1-1, with D possibly matching TRBD1 (6 bases). CDR1 SGHRS and CDR2 YFSETQ come from the germline V gene. The CDR3 contains 15 residues. Trimming removed 0 bases at V and 5 bases at J, with 14 bases between. In DNA form, the CDR3 reads TGCGCCAGCAGCTTGGTGGGGGGGCTGGGAACTGAAGCTTTCTTT. Its translation is CASSLVGGLGTEAFF. Variable domain in full (rest from reference TRBV5-1 and TRBJ1-1): KAGVTQTPRYLIKTRGQQVTLSCSPISGHRSVSWYQQTPGQGLQFLFEYFSETQRNKGNFPGRFSGRQFSNSRSEMNVSTLELGDSALYLCASSLVGGLGTEAFFGQGTRLTVV.

In this sample, this clone turned up once. The chain is built from TRBV19 and TRBJ1-4, with D tentatively TRBD1 (5 bases). Germline loops: CDR1 LNHDA, CDR2 SQIVND (reference sequence). The ends were cut back, 3 bases at V and 7 bases at J, with 12 bases in the middle. The CDR3 covers 14 residues. The CDR3 sequence: CASSMRQGFEKLFF. In nucleotides, the CDR3 is TGTGCCAGTAGTATGAGGCAGGGATTTGAAAAACTGTTTTTT.

The chain employs TRBV6-1 and TRBJ2-3; the match to TRBD1 covers 7 bases. The CDR3 extends over 15 amino acids. Trimming took 4 bases from V and 6 from J; bases not matched to a gene: 10. The germline gives CDR1 MNHNS, CDR2 SASEGT. The CDR3 loop reads CASSGSGTVWDTQYF. The CDR3 DNA reads TGTGCCAGCAGTGGTTCCGGGACAGTCTGGGATACGCAGTATTTT.

This chain connects TRBV30 to TRBJ1-5; a weak D match, TRBD1 (5 bases). Trimming removed 2 bases from V and 6 bases from J, with 11 bases in between. Germline V gene data show CDR1 as GTSNPN and CDR2 as SVGIG (reference sequence). The CDR3 runs 13 residues. The CDR3 DNA follows: TGTGCCTGGAGTCTCGACAGAGCTCAGCCCCAGCATTTT. Translating gives CAWSLDRAQPQHF.

The rearrangement uses TRBV6-5 and TRBJ1-3; D may be TRBD1 (5 bases). Germline assignment: CDR1 MNHEY and CDR2 SVGAGI. The V end was cut by 6 bases, the J end by 0 bases, with 12 bases between. The CDR3 length is 15 residues. This CDR3 is CASRQGTFSGNTIYF. In DNA form, the CDR3 reads TGTGCCAGCAGGCAAGGGACTTTCTCTGGAAACACCATATATTTT.

V and J are TRBV27 and TRBJ2-6, with 12 bases matching TRBD1. The CDR3 is 18 amino acids. CDR1 MNHEY and CDR2 SMNVEV come from the germline V gene (reference sequence). The V and J ends lost 9 bases and 4 bases, in that order; junction bases with no gene match: 13. The CDR3 DNA reads TGTGCCAGTTGCAGGCTGGGACAGGGGGCGCAAGGGGCCAACGTCCTGACTTTC. Its translation is CASCRLGQGAQGANVLTF.

The gene calls are TRBV19 and TRBJ1-2; possible D gene TRBD1, 6 bases. Trimming stripped 7 bases from V and 1 base from J, with 10 bases between. Germline values: CDR1 LNHDA, CDR2 SQIVND (reference sequence). This CDR3 spans 13 amino acids. CDR3 in DNA: TGTGCCAGTAAAAGGGGGATTAACTATGGCTACACCTTC. This translates into CASKRGINYGYTF.

The chain carries TRBV5-1 and TRBJ2-2; 8 nucleotides line up with TRBD2. CDR1 is SGHRS, CDR2 YFSETQ, per germline. This CDR3 is built from 14 residues. Trimming cost V 4 bases and J 4 bases; bases outside gene matches: 3. CDR3 bases: TGCGCCAGCAGCGGGACTAGTTTCACCGGGGAGCTGTTTTTT. The encoded protein is CASSGTSFTGELFF.

The rearrangement links TRBV25-1 to TRBJ1-4; D uncertain. The CDR3 covers 15 residues. Between the trimmed V and J ends, which lost 3 bases and 5 bases, there was a span of 13 bases. Germline loops: CDR1 MGHDK, CDR2 SYGVNS. CDR3 coding DNA: TGTGCCAGCAGTGAGCCCGGGTCTGGGAATGAAAAACTGTTTTTT. This codes for CASSEPGSGNEKLFF.

The V gene is TRBV19, the J gene TRBJ1-2; 9 bases line up with TRBD1. CDR1 and CDR2 (germline): LNHDA, SQIVND (reference sequence). The CDR3 contains 16 residues. Unmatched junction bases numbered 5, after V lost 1 base and J lost 2 bases. CDR3 residues: CASSIGPGTGNYGYTF. Written as DNA, the CDR3 is TGTGCCAGTAGTATAGGACCCGGGACAGGGAACTATGGCTACACCTTC.

The chain carries TRBV11-2 and TRBJ1-6, with 7 bases that match TRBD1. Trimming at V came to 2 bases and at J to 5 bases, leaving 6 bases not matched to a gene. Germline V CDR1 and CDR2: SGHAT, FQNNGV. The CDR3 runs to 16 residues. DNA for the CDR3: TGTGCCAGCAGCTTACTAGGGACAGCGAATAATTCACCCCTCCACTTT. Its protein is CASSLLGTANNSPLHF.

CDR3 bases: TGTGCCAGTAGTTTTGGGTCGTCGGGGGGCTACACCTTC. This encodes CASSFGSSGGYTF. The rearrangement links TRBV19 to TRBJ1-2; D is undetermined. Germline-derived CDR1 and CDR2 are LNHDA and SQIVND (reference sequence). Deletions cut 5 bases from V and 8 bases from J, with 15 bases between. The CDR3 is 13 residues long.

This clone was observed a handful of times. The chain recombines TRBV5-4 with TRBJ2-5; 8 positions match TRBD1. After removal of 0 bases from V and 1 base from J, the junction contained 2 bases not matched to a gene. This CDR3 spans 15 amino acids. Germline CDR1 reads SGHNT; CDR2 reads YYREEE (reference sequence). CDR3 in DNA: TGTGCCAGCAGCTTGGCCGGACAGGGCCAAGAGACCCAGTACTTC. It encodes CASSLAGQGQETQYF.